These T cell receptor beta chains were read from a single sample in a study of blood T cell repertoires in COVID-19. Clones were read by immunoSEQ multiplex PCR, and TCRdb kept only the in-frame ones, dropping some. The sample gives approximately 280,000 clones, approximately 92% of which show up once; more than 6% is in the top ten. What was sequenced was peripheral blood. The receptors come from a woman in her 30s with COVID-19, enrolled during active disease. The CDR3 runs from the conserved cysteine through the conserved F or W. The D gene is left open where the match is weak. Size values are once, few and many counts, or a class for expanded clones, and some rows have none.

D gene: NA
clone size: NA
V gene: TRBV19
J gene: TRBJ1-1
CDR3 DNA: TGTGCCACTAAGAGGGGGGGAAAGGCTGAAGCTTTCTTT
CDR3 protein: CATKRGGKAEAFF

D gene: TRBD2
clone size: NA
V gene: TRBV9
J gene: TRBJ2-1
CDR3 DNA: TGTGCCAGCAGCGTAGCGGTAGCGGGGTCCTACAATGAGCAGTTCTTC
CDR3 protein: CASSVAVAGSYNEQFF

D gene: TRBD1
clone size: NA
V gene: TRBV28
J gene: TRBJ1-2
CDR3 DNA: TGTGCCAGCAGGGGACAGGGGGCGAGGGATGGCTACACCTTC
CDR3 protein: CASRGQGARDGYTF

D gene: NA
clone size: NA
V gene: TRBV11-2
J gene: TRBJ2-2
CDR3 DNA: TGTGCCAGCAGCTCGGACTACCGCGGCGGGGAGCTGTTTTTT
CDR3 protein: CASSSDYRGGELFF

D gene: TRBD2
clone size: NA
V gene: TRBV19
J gene: TRBJ2-5
CDR3 DNA: TGTGCCAGTAGTATGGAGCGGGAGGGCCGGGAGACCCAGTACTTC
CDR3 protein: CASSMEREGRETQYF

D gene: NA
clone size: NA
V gene: TRBV10-3
J gene: TRBJ1-2
CDR3 DNA: TGTGCCATCAGTGGGATTCGACAGCCGGGGGAATATGGCTACACCTTC
CDR3 protein: CAISGIRQPGEYGYTF

D gene: NA
clone size: once
V gene: TRBV28
J gene: TRBJ1-1
CDR3 DNA: TGTGCCAGCCTCAGAACCATGAACACTGAAGCTTTCTTT
CDR3 protein: CASLRTMNTEAFF

D gene: TRBD1
clone size: NA
V gene: TRBV6-2/TRBV6-3
J gene: TRBJ2-7
CDR3 DNA: TGTGCCAGCAGTTCGGACAGGGAGATTCACGAGCAGTACTTC
CDR3 protein: CASSSDREIHEQYF

D gene: NA
clone size: few
V gene: TRBV4-1
J gene: TRBJ2-3
CDR3 DNA: TGCGCCAGCAGCCCGGTGAGGGGTCGGGAGAGGGGAGATACGCAGTATTTT
CDR3 protein: CASSPVRGRERGDTQYF

D gene: TRBD2
clone size: NA
V gene: TRBV28
J gene: TRBJ2-7
CDR3 DNA: TGTGCCAGCAGTTTTGTGCGGGAGCTGTACGAGCAGTACTTC
CDR3 protein: CASSFVRELYEQYF

D gene: TRBD2
clone size: NA
V gene: TRBV29-1
J gene: TRBJ2-7
CDR3 DNA: TGCAGCGTTGGGGGCGGGGGAAGCTCCTACGAGCAGTACTTC
CDR3 protein: CSVGGGGSSYEQYF

D gene: NA
clone size: NA
V gene: TRBV7-9
J gene: TRBJ2-7
CDR3 DNA: TGTGCCAGCACCTCAGGGGGGCAGGGTTTCTACGAGCAGTACTTC
CDR3 protein: CASTSGGQGFYEQYF

D gene: TRBD2
clone size: NA
V gene: TRBV11-2
J gene: TRBJ2-6
CDR3 DNA: TGTGCCAGCACCCAGACTAGCGGGAGCTCTGGGGCCAACGTCCTGACTTTC
CDR3 protein: CASTQTSGSSGANVLTF

D gene: NA
clone size: NA
V gene: TRBV18
J gene: TRBJ1-2
CDR3 DNA: TGTGCCAGCTCACCAAGAACAGACTATGGCTACACCTTC
CDR3 protein: CASSPRTDYGYTF

D gene: TRBD1
clone size: NA
V gene: TRBV5-4
J gene: TRBJ2-7
CDR3 DNA: TGTGCCAGCAGCTTGAGTGTTACAGGGGAGACGCACGAGCAGTACTTC
CDR3 protein: CASSLSVTGETHEQYF

D gene: NA
clone size: few
V gene: TRBV24-1
J gene: TRBJ2-2
CDR3 DNA: TGTGCCACCAGTTATCAGGGGAGTTCGTCCGGGGAGCTGTTTTTT
CDR3 protein: CATSYQGSSSGELFF

D gene: TRBD1
clone size: NA
V gene: TRBV5-1
J gene: TRBJ1-3
CDR3 DNA: TGCGCCAGCAGCTTCACGACAGGGCCCGGAAACACCATATATTTT
CDR3 protein: CASSFTTGPGNTIYF

D gene: NA
clone size: NA
V gene: TRBV9
J gene: TRBJ2-1
CDR3 DNA: TGTGCCAGCAGCGTAGTGGCTAGCGCCAGCTCCTACAATGAGCAGTTCTTC
CDR3 protein: CASSVVASASSYNEQFF

D gene: TRBD2
clone size: NA
V gene: TRBV9
J gene: TRBJ2-5
CDR3 DNA: TGTGCCAGCAGCGCTAGCGGGGGGTCCCAAGAGACCCAGTACTTC
CDR3 protein: CASSASGGSQETQYF

D gene: TRBD1
clone size: once
V gene: TRBV6-5
J gene: TRBJ1-2
CDR3 DNA: TGTGCCAGCAGTTACTCCGGGACAGGGGGCAACTATGGCTACACCTTC
CDR3 protein: CASSYSGTGGNYGYTF

D gene: TRBD1
clone size: NA
V gene: TRBV19
J gene: TRBJ1-5
CDR3 DNA: TGTGCCAGCAGACAATCCGGGACAGGGGCCGGCAATCAGCCCCAGCATTTT
CDR3 protein: CASRQSGTGAGNQPQHF

D gene: NA
clone size: NA
V gene: TRBV21-1
J gene: TRBJ2-1
CDR3 DNA: TGTGCCAGCAGCAAAGAGGCCGAGGACTATGACCATGAGCAGTTCTTC
CDR3 protein: CASSKEAEDYDHEQFF

D gene: NA
clone size: NA
V gene: TRBV30
J gene: TRBJ1-1
CDR3 DNA: TGTGCCCGCGAATCAGGGGACGGCACTGAAGCTTTCTTT
CDR3 protein: CARESGDGTEAFF

D gene: NA
clone size: NA
V gene: TRBV7-9
J gene: TRBJ1-2
CDR3 DNA: TGTGCCAGCACCTTGGGGGGCGCGTCATCGGATGGCTACACCTTC
CDR3 protein: CASTLGGASSDGYTF

D gene: NA
clone size: NA
V gene: TRBV24-1
J gene: TRBJ1-4
CDR3 DNA: TGTGCCACCAGTGATCCAGGGTTGACTAATGAAAAACTGTTTTTT
CDR3 protein: CATSDPGLTNEKLFF

D gene: NA
clone size: NA
V gene: TRBV29-1
J gene: TRBJ2-7
CDR3 DNA: TGCAGCGTGGTGGGACTCAGCTCCTACGAGCAGTACTTC
CDR3 protein: CSVVGLSSYEQYF